The rows below give T cell receptor beta chains drawn from one sample of a study of T cell responses to AZD1222 COVID-19 vaccine. This table comes from immunoSEQ multiplex PCR, and its TCRdb copy is limited to in-frame clones, with some not included. The sample includes some 250,000 clones, 94% seen only once; the top ten take 0.55%. The specimen was peripheral blood, collected 28 days after the second AZD1222 dose. The receptors come from an adult who received the AZD1222 COVID-19 vaccine. CDR3s include the opening cysteine and the closing phenylalanine or tryptophan. D genes are given only for firm matches. Expanded clones get a size class; other rows say once, few or many, or leave the size out.

v_gene: TRBV7-9
abundance: -
d_gene: TRBD1
j_gene: TRBJ1-1
CDR3aa: CASSSGQGASDFF
CDR3nt: TGTGCCAGCAGCTCGGGACAGGGGGCCAGCGATTTCTTT

v_gene: TRBV7-9
abundance: -
d_gene: -
j_gene: TRBJ2-7
CDR3aa: CASSEQGPLDEQYF
CDR3nt: TGTGCCAGCAGCGAACAGGGTCCCCTCGACGAGCAGTACTTC

v_gene: TRBV6-5
abundance: -
d_gene: -
j_gene: TRBJ2-7
CDR3aa: CASTEGGDRYEQYF
CDR3nt: TGTGCCAGCACCGAAGGGGGAGACCGCTACGAGCAGTACTTC

v_gene: TRBV6-5
abundance: -
d_gene: TRBD1
j_gene: TRBJ2-7
CDR3aa: CASSYSQGAYSEQYF
CDR3nt: TGTGCCAGCAGTTACTCGCAGGGGGCCTATAGCGAGCAGTACTTC

v_gene: TRBV19
abundance: -
d_gene: -
j_gene: TRBJ1-6
CDR3aa: CASSPPMVSSYNSPLHF
CDR3nt: TGTGCCAGTAGTCCCCCGATGGTAAGCTCCTATAATTCACCCCTCCACTTT

v_gene: TRBV7-3
abundance: -
d_gene: -
j_gene: TRBJ1-3
CDR3aa: CASRAGAGNTIYF
CDR3nt: TGTGCCAGCAGAGCGGGAGCTGGAAACACCATATATTTT

v_gene: TRBV28
abundance: -
d_gene: TRBD1
j_gene: TRBJ1-4
CDR3aa: CASTPWGQGVEKLFF
CDR3nt: TGTGCCAGCACCCCTTGGGGGCAGGGGGTGGAAAAACTGTTTTTT

v_gene: TRBV5-1
abundance: -
d_gene: -
j_gene: TRBJ1-1
CDR3aa: CASSLVQAGTEAFF
CDR3nt: TGCGCCAGCAGCTTGGTACAGGCTGGCACTGAAGCTTTCTTT

v_gene: TRBV5-4
abundance: -
d_gene: TRBD1
j_gene: TRBJ1-2
CDR3aa: CASSSGQVYGYTF
CDR3nt: TGTGCCAGCAGCTCGGGACAGGTCTATGGCTACACCTTC

v_gene: TRBV5-6
abundance: -
d_gene: -
j_gene: TRBJ2-2
CDR3aa: CASSSGPGNTGELFF
CDR3nt: TGTGCCAGCAGCTCCGGCCCAGGGAACACCGGGGAGCTGTTTTTT

v_gene: TRBV6-2/TRBV6-3
abundance: -
d_gene: -
j_gene: TRBJ2-1
CDR3aa: CASTPGGATYNEQFF
CDR3nt: TGTGCCAGCACCCCAGGAGGTGCAACCTACAATGAGCAGTTCTTC

v_gene: TRBV24-1
abundance: once
d_gene: -
j_gene: TRBJ1-4
CDR3aa: CATSDRRAGKEKLFF
CDR3nt: TGTGCCACCAGTGACCGTCGGGCAGGGAAGGAAAAACTGTTTTTT

v_gene: TRBV28
abundance: -
d_gene: TRBD1
j_gene: TRBJ1-6
CDR3aa: CASSNIKGARNSPLHF
CDR3nt: TGTGCCAGCAGCAATATAAAGGGGGCGCGAAATTCACCCCTCCACTTT

v_gene: TRBV19
abundance: -
d_gene: -
j_gene: TRBJ1-2
CDR3aa: CASSIPGPSLAYGYTF
CDR3nt: TGTGCCAGTAGTATACCCGGGCCCTCACTGGCCTATGGCTACACCTTC

v_gene: TRBV12-3/TRBV12-4
abundance: -
d_gene: -
j_gene: TRBJ2-7
CDR3aa: CASSLIGTEQYF
CDR3nt: TGTGCCAGCAGTTTAATTGGGACGGAGCAGTACTTC

v_gene: TRBV28
abundance: -
d_gene: -
j_gene: TRBJ1-1
CDR3aa: CASSFLGRTEAFF
CDR3nt: TGTGCCAGCAGTTTCTTGGGCAGGACTGAAGCTTTCTTT

v_gene: TRBV9
abundance: -
d_gene: -
j_gene: TRBJ2-1
CDR3aa: CASSSRGGSYNEQFF
CDR3nt: TGTGCCAGCAGCTCCAGGGGCGGGTCCTACAATGAGCAGTTCTTC

v_gene: TRBV6-6
abundance: -
d_gene: -
j_gene: TRBJ1-2
CDR3aa: CASSYSGGFDGYTF
CDR3nt: TGTGCCAGCAGTTACTCTGGGGGTTTCGATGGCTACACCTTC

v_gene: TRBV19
abundance: -
d_gene: TRBD2
j_gene: TRBJ2-5
CDR3aa: CASRSVSREGLETQYF
CDR3nt: TGTGCCAGTAGGTCGGTTTCTCGGGAGGGCCTTGAGACCCAGTACTTC

v_gene: TRBV9
abundance: -
d_gene: -
j_gene: TRBJ1-4
CDR3aa: CASSSGTSNNEKLFF
CDR3nt: TGTGCCAGCAGCTCCGGGACAAGCAATAATGAAAAACTGTTTTTT

v_gene: TRBV28
abundance: -
d_gene: TRBD2
j_gene: TRBJ2-3
CDR3aa: CASSPISGASTDTQYF
CDR3nt: TGTGCCAGCAGTCCAATTAGCGGGGCGAGCACAGATACGCAGTATTTT

v_gene: TRBV5-6
abundance: -
d_gene: -
j_gene: TRBJ1-1
CDR3aa: CASTMTEGEAFF
CDR3nt: TGTGCCAGCACCATGACCGAGGGTGAAGCTTTCTTT

v_gene: TRBV10-3
abundance: -
d_gene: TRBD2
j_gene: TRBJ2-1
CDR3aa: CAITSTSGRNEQFF
CDR3nt: TGTGCCATCACCTCGACTAGCGGGAGGAATGAGCAGTTCTTC

v_gene: TRBV12-5
abundance: -
d_gene: TRBD2
j_gene: TRBJ2-2
CDR3aa: CASGSRLAGANTGELFF
CDR3nt: TGTGCTAGTGGCTCTAGACTAGCGGGGGCGAACACCGGGGAGCTGTTTTTT

v_gene: TRBV4-2
abundance: -
d_gene: -
j_gene: TRBJ1-1
CDR3aa: CASSQAGAGNTEAFF
CDR3nt: TGTGCCAGCAGCCAAGCGGGGGCCGGGAACACTGAAGCTTTCTTT

v_gene: TRBV6-2/TRBV6-3
abundance: -
d_gene: TRBD2
j_gene: TRBJ2-1
CDR3aa: CASSPIAGGYNEQFF
CDR3nt: TGTGCCAGCAGTCCCATAGCGGGAGGTTACAATGAGCAGTTCTTC

v_gene: TRBV19
abundance: -
d_gene: -
j_gene: TRBJ1-5
CDR3aa: CASSIVYSNQPQHF
CDR3nt: TGTGCCAGTAGTATAGTCTATAGCAATCAGCCCCAGCATTTT

v_gene: TRBV14
abundance: -
d_gene: TRBD1
j_gene: TRBJ1-1
CDR3aa: CASSQVGTENTEAFF
CDR3nt: TGTGCCAGCAGTCAGGTGGGGACAGAAAACACTGAAGCTTTCTTT

v_gene: TRBV14
abundance: -
d_gene: TRBD1
j_gene: TRBJ1-1
CDR3aa: CASSPRTGGYTEAFF
CDR3nt: TGTGCCAGCAGCCCCCGGACAGGGGGGTACACTGAAGCTTTCTTT

v_gene: TRBV7-2
abundance: -
d_gene: TRBD2
j_gene: TRBJ2-5
CDR3aa: CASSSGLYQETQYF
CDR3nt: TGTGCCAGCAGCTCGGGACTATATCAAGAGACCCAGTACTTC

v_gene: TRBV14
abundance: -
d_gene: TRBD1
j_gene: TRBJ1-6
CDR3aa: CASSLGGFASPLHF
CDR3nt: TGTGCCAGCTCCCTAGGGGGCTTCGCTTCACCCCTCCACTTT

v_gene: TRBV18
abundance: -
d_gene: -
j_gene: TRBJ1-1
CDR3aa: CASSPKEGVTEAFF
CDR3nt: TGTGCCAGCTCACCCAAGGAGGGGGTCACTGAAGCTTTCTTT

v_gene: TRBV9
abundance: -
d_gene: -
j_gene: TRBJ2-3
CDR3aa: CASSVGSSTDTQYF
CDR3nt: TGTGCCAGCAGCGTAGGAAGTTCCACAGATACGCAGTATTTT

v_gene: TRBV9
abundance: -
d_gene: -
j_gene: TRBJ2-7
CDR3aa: CASSVGGVEVYEQYF
CDR3nt: TGTGCCAGCAGCGTAGGAGGGGTCGAGGTCTACGAGCAGTACTTC

v_gene: TRBV10-3
abundance: -
d_gene: TRBD2
j_gene: TRBJ2-1
CDR3aa: CAIGGLAGGPGFGEQFF
CDR3nt: TGTGCCATCGGGGGACTAGCGGGAGGGCCAGGGTTCGGTGAGCAGTTCTTC

v_gene: TRBV27
abundance: few
d_gene: -
j_gene: TRBJ2-6
CDR3aa: CASSLYGTAGTSSGANVLTF
CDR3nt: TGTGCCAGCAGTTTATACGGTACAGCCGGGACTTCCTCTGGGGCCAACGTCCTGACTTTC

v_gene: TRBV6-5
abundance: -
d_gene: -
j_gene: TRBJ1-5
CDR3aa: CASSPPSGQPQHF
CDR3nt: TGTGCCAGCAGTCCACCCAGCGGTCAGCCCCAGCATTTT

v_gene: TRBV18
abundance: -
d_gene: -
j_gene: TRBJ1-3
CDR3aa: CASSLEITGNTIYF
CDR3nt: TGTGCCAGCTCACTAGAAATTACTGGAAACACCATATATTTT

v_gene: TRBV6-4
abundance: -
d_gene: -
j_gene: TRBJ2-3
CDR3aa: CASRSDYSTDTQYF
CDR3nt: TGTGCCAGCAGAAGCGACTATAGCACAGATACGCAGTATTTT

v_gene: TRBV5-4
abundance: -
d_gene: -
j_gene: TRBJ1-1
CDR3aa: CASSTLGGTEAFF
CDR3nt: TGTGCCAGCAGCACCCTCGGGGGCACTGAAGCTTTCTTT

v_gene: TRBV30
abundance: -
d_gene: -
j_gene: TRBJ2-7
CDR3aa: CAWTHRGAAEQYF
CDR3nt: TGTGCCTGGACCCATCGGGGAGCTGCCGAGCAGTACTTC

v_gene: TRBV24-1
abundance: -
d_gene: -
j_gene: TRBJ2-2
CDR3aa: CATSDLSSPNTGELFF
CDR3nt: TGTGCCACCAGTGATTTGTCTAGTCCGAACACCGGGGAGCTGTTTTTT

v_gene: TRBV5-1
abundance: -
d_gene: TRBD2
j_gene: TRBJ2-1
CDR3aa: CASSIGASGLSSYNEQFF
CDR3nt: TGCGCCAGCAGCATTGGGGCTAGCGGGTTGAGCTCCTACAATGAGCAGTTCTTC

v_gene: TRBV7-2
abundance: -
d_gene: -
j_gene: TRBJ2-7
CDR3aa: CASSLAVVNEQYF
CDR3nt: TGTGCCAGCAGCTTAGCCGTCGTGAACGAGCAGTACTTC

v_gene: TRBV20-1
abundance: -
d_gene: -
j_gene: TRBJ2-2
CDR3aa: CSASGQSNTGELFF
CDR3nt: TGCAGTGCTAGTGGTCAGTCGAACACCGGGGAGCTGTTTTTT

v_gene: TRBV18
abundance: once
d_gene: TRBD2
j_gene: TRBJ2-1
CDR3aa: CASSLTSGAYNEQFF
CDR3nt: TGTGCCAGCTCACTGACTAGCGGGGCATACAATGAGCAGTTCTTC

v_gene: TRBV5-8
abundance: -
d_gene: -
j_gene: TRBJ1-2
CDR3aa: CASSLRVRILLHGYTF
CDR3nt: TGTGCCAGCAGTCTGAGGGTTCGCATCCTCCTCCATGGCTACACCTTC

v_gene: TRBV9
abundance: -
d_gene: -
j_gene: TRBJ2-7
CDR3aa: CASSVGVGAYEQYF
CDR3nt: TGTGCCAGCAGCGTAGGGGTAGGGGCCTACGAGCAGTACTTC

v_gene: TRBV7-3
abundance: -
d_gene: -
j_gene: TRBJ2-1
CDR3aa: CASSLTRIAVNEQFF
CDR3nt: TGTGCCAGCAGCTTGACTAGGATAGCTGTCAATGAGCAGTTCTTC

v_gene: TRBV2
abundance: -
d_gene: -
j_gene: TRBJ2-1
CDR3aa: CASYSGSYNEQFF
CDR3nt: TGTGCCAGCTACTCGGGCTCCTACAATGAGCAGTTCTTC

v_gene: TRBV6-5
abundance: -
d_gene: TRBD1
j_gene: TRBJ1-4
CDR3aa: CASRRQGAREKLFF
CDR3nt: TGTGCCAGCAGGAGACAGGGGGCTAGGGAAAAACTGTTTTTT

v_gene: TRBV11-2
abundance: -
d_gene: -
j_gene: TRBJ2-1
CDR3aa: CASSLKDSSYNEQFF
CDR3nt: TGTGCCAGCAGCTTAAAGGATAGCTCCTACAATGAGCAGTTCTTC